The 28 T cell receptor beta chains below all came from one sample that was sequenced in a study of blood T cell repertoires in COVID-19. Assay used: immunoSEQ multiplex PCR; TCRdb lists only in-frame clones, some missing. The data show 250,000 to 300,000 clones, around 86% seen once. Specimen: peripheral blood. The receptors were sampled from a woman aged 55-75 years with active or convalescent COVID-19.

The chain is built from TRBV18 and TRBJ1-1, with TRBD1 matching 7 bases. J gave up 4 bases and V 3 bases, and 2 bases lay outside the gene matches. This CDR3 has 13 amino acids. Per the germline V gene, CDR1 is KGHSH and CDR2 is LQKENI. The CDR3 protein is CASSPRGSTEAFF. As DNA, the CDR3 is TGTGCCAGCTCACCCAGGGGGAGCACTGAAGCTTTCTTT.

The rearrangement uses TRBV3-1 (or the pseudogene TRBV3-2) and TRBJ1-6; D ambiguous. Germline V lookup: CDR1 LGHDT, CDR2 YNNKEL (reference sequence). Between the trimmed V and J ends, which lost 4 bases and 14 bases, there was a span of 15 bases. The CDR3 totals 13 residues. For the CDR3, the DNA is TGTGCCAGCAGCCGAAAGATAGAGGGTTCCCTCCACTTT. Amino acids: CASSRKIEGSLHF.

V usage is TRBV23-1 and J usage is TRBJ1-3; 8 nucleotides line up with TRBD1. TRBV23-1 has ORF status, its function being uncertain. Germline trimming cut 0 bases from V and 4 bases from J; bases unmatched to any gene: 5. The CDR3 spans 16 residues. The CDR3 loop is CASSQSVQGGGNTIYF. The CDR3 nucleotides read TGCGCCAGCAGTCAATCGGTACAGGGGGGGGGAAACACCATATATTTT.

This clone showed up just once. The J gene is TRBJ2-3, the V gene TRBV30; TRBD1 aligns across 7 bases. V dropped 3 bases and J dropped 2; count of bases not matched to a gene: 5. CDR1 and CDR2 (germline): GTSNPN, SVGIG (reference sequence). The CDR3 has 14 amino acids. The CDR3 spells CAWRVKGATDTQYF. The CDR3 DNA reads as TGTGCCTGGAGGGTTAAGGGGGCCACAGATACGCAGTATTTT.

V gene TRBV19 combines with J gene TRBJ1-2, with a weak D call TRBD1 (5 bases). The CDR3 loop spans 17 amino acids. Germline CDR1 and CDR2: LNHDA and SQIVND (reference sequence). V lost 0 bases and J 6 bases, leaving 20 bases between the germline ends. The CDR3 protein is CASSIDLRGTAPHGYTF. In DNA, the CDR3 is TGTGCCAGTAGTATAGATCTCCGCGGGACCGCTCCGCATGGCTACACCTTC.

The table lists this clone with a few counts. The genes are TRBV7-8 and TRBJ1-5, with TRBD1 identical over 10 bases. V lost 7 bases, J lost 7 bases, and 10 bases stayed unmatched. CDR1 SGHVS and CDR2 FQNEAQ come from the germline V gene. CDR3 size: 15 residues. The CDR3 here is CASTSDRGIKQPQHF. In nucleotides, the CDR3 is TGTGCCAGCACCTCGGACAGGGGGATCAAACAGCCCCAGCATTTT. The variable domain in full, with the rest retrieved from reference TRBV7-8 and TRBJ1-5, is GAGVSQSPRYKVAKRGQDVALRCDPISGHVSLFWYQQALGQGPEFLTYFQNEAQLDKSGLPSDRFFAERPEGSVSTLKIQRTQQEDSAVYLCASTSDRGIKQPQHFGDGTRLSIL.

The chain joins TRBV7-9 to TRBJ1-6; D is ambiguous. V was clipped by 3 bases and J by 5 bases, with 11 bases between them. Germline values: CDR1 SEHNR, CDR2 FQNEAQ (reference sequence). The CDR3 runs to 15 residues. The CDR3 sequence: CASSLAGIDNSPLHF. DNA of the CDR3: TGTGCCAGCAGCTTGGCGGGGATCGATAATTCACCCCTCCACTTT.

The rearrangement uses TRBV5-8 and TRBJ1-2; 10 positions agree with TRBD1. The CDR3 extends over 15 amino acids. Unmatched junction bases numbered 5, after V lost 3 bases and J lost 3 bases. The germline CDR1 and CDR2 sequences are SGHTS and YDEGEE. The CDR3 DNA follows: TGTGCCAGCAGCTCCGGGACAGGGGTGCACTATGGCTACACCTTC. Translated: CASSSGTGVHYGYTF.

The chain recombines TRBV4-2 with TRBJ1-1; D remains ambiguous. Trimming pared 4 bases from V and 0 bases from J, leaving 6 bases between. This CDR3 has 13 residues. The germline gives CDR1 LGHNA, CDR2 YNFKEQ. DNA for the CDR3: TGTGCCAGCAGCCCTTTCCTGAACACTGAAGCTTTCTTT. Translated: CASSPFLNTEAFF.

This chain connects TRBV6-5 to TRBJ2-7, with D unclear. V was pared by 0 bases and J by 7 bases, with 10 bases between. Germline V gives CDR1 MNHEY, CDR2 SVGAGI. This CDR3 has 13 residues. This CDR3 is CASSYSNPREQYF. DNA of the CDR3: TGTGCCAGCAGTTACTCGAACCCGAGGGAGCAGTACTTC.

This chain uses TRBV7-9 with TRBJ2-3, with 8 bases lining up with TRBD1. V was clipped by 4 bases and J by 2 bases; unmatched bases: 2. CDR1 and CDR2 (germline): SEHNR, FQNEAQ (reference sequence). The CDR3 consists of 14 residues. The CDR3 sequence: CASSSTGVTDTQYF. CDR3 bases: TGTGCCAGCAGCTCGACAGGGGTCACAGATACGCAGTATTTT.

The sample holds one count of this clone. CDR3 region: CASSWTGSYGYTF. CDR3 nucleotide sequence: TGTGCCAGCAGCTGGACAGGGTCGTATGGCTACACCTTC. The rearrangement uses TRBV14 and TRBJ1-2; TRBD1 aligns across 8 bases. Germline assignment: CDR1 SGHDN and CDR2 FVKESK. V shed 5 bases and J 5 bases; nucleotides not matched to a gene: 4. The CDR3 consists of 13 residues. The full variable domain, with the rest looked up from reference TRBV14 and TRBJ1-2, is EAGVTQFPSHSVIEKGQTVTLRCDPISGHDNLYWYRRVMGKEIKFLLHFVKESKQDESGMPNNRFLAERTGGTYSTLKVQPAELEDSGVYFCASSWTGSYGYTFGSGTRLTVV.

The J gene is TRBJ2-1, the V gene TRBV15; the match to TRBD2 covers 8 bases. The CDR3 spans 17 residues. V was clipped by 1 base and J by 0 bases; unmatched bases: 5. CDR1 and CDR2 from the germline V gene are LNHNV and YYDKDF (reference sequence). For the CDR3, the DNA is TGTGCCACCAGCAGAGTTCGGGGGGGACTCTCCTACAATGAGCAGTTCTTC. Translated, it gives CATSRVRGGLSYNEQFF. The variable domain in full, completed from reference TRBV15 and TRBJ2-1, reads DAMVIQNPRYQVTQFGKPVTLSCSQTLNHNVMYWYQQKSSQAPKLLFHYYDKDFNNEADTPDNFQSRRPNTSFCFLDIRSPGLGDTAMYLCATSRVRGGLSYNEQFFGPGTRLTVL.

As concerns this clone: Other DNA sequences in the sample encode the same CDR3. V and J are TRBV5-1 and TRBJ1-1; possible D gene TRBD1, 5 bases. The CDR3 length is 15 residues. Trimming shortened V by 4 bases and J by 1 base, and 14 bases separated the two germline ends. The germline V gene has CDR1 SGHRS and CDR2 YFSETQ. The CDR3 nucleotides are TGCGCCAGCAGCCGTACAACAGGCGAGAACACTGAAGCTTTCTTT. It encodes CASSRTTGENTEAFF.

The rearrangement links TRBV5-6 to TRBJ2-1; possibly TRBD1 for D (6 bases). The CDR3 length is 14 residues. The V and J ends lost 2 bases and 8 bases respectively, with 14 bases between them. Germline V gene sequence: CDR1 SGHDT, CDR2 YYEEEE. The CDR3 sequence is CASSFTGFGYEQFF. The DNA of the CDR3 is TGTGCCAGCAGCTTTACAGGGTTTGGGTATGAGCAGTTCTTC.

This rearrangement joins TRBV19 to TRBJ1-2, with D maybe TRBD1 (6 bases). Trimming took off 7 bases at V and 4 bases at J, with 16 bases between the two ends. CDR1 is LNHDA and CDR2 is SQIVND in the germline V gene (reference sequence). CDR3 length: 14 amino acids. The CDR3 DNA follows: TGTGCCAGTACCCCCTACAGGGATGCCTATGGCTACACCTTC. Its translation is CASTPYRDAYGYTF.

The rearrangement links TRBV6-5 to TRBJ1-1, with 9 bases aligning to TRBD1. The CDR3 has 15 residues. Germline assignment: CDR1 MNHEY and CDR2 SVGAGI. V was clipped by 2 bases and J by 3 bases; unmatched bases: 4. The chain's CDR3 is CASSYLWDRDTEAFF. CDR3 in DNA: TGTGCCAGCAGTTACCTTTGGGACAGGGACACTGAAGCTTTCTTT.

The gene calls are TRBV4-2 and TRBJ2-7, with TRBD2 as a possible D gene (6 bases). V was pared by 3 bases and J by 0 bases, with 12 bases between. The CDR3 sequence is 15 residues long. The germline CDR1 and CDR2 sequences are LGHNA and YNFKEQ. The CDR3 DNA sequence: TGTGCCAGCAGCCAGTCGGACGGGAGCTCCTACGAGCAGTACTTC. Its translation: CASSQSDGSSYEQYF.

CDR3 in DNA: TGTGCCAGCAGCTATGTCAGGGAGGTTGAAAAACTGTTTTTT. Its protein product is CASSYVREVEKLFF. The chain joins TRBV6-5 to TRBJ1-4; D may be TRBD1 (5 bases). CDR3 size: 14 residues. Trimming cost V 6 bases and J 7 bases, with 15 bases left between them. Germline V gives CDR1 MNHEY, CDR2 SVGAGI.

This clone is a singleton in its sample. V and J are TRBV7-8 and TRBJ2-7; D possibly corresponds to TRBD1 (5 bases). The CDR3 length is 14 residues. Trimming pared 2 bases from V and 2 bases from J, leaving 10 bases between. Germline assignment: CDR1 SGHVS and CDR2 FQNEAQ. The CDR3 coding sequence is TGTGCCAGCAGCTTAACGACAGCTGCCTACGAGCAGTACTTC. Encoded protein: CASSLTTAAYEQYF. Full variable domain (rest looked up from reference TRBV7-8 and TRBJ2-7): GAGVSQSPRYKVAKRGQDVALRCDPISGHVSLFWYQQALGQGPEFLTYFQNEAQLDKSGLPSDRFFAERPEGSVSTLKIQRTQQEDSAVYLCASSLTTAAYEQYFGPGTRLTVT.

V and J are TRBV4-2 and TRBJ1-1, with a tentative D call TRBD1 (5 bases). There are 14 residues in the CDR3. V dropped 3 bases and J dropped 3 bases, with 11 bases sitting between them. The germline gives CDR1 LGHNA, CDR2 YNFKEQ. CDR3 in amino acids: CASSHQGADTEAFF. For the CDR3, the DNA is TGTGCCAGCAGCCACCAGGGCGCGGACACTGAAGCTTTCTTT.

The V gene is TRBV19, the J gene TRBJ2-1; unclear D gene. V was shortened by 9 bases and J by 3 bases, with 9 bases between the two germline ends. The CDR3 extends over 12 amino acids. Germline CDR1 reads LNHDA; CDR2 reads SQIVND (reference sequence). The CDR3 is CASQNFYNEQFF. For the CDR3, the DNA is TGTGCCAGCCAAAATTTCTACAATGAGCAGTTCTTC.

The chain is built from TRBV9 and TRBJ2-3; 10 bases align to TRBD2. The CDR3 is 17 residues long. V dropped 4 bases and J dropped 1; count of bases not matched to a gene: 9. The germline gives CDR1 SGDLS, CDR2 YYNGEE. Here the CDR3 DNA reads TGTGCCAGCAGCCCCCCCAGCGGGACTAGCGGCACAGATACGCAGTATTTT. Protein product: CASSPPSGTSGTDTQYF.

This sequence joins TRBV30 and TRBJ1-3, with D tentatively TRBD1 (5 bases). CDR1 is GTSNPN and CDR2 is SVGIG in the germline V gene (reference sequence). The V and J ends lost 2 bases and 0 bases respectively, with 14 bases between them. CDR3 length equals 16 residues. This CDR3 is CAWSHGRGSSGNTIYF. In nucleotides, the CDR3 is TGTGCCTGGAGTCATGGCCGGGGGAGCTCTGGAAACACCATATATTTT.

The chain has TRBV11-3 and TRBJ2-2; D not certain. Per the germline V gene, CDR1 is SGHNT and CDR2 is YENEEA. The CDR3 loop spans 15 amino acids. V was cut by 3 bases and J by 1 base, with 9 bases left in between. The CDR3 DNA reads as TGTGCCAGCAGCTTTGGCCAGGTGAACACCGGGGAGCTGTTTTTT. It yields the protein CASSFGQVNTGELFF.

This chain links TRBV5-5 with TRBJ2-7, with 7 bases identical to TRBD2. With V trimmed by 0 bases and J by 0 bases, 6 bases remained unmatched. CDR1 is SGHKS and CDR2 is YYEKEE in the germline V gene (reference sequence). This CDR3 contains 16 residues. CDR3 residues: CASSLGLAVISYEQYF. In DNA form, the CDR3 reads TGTGCCAGCAGCTTGGGGCTAGCGGTTATCTCCTACGAGCAGTACTTC.

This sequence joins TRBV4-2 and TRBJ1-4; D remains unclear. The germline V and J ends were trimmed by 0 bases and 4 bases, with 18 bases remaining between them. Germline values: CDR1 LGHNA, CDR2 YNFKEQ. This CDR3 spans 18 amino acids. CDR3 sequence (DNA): TGTGCCAGCAGCCAAGATCCTCAGAAGCGCCGGATTAATGAAAAACTGTTTTTT. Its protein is CASSQDPQKRRINEKLFF.

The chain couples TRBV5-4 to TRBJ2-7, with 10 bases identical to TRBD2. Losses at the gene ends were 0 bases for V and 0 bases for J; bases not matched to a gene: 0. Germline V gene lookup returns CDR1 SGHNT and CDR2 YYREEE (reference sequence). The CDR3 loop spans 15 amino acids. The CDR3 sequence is CASSLGLAGSYEQYF. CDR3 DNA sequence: TGTGCCAGCAGCTTGGGACTAGCGGGCTCCTACGAGCAGTACTTC. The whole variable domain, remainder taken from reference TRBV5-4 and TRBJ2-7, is ETGVTQSPTHLIKTRGQQVTLRCSSQSGHNTVSWYQQALGQGPQFIFQYYREEENGRGNFPPRFSGLQFPNYSSELNVNALELDDSALYLCASSLGLAGSYEQYFGPGTRLTVT.